The 18 T cell receptor beta chains in this list originate from one sample, sequenced in a study of T cells after yellow fever vaccination. TCRdb called the 5' RACE reads again in MiXCR, with one record for every CDR3 protein. The sample yields over 200,000 distinct CDR3 sequences, approximately 6.8% seen once. This specimen consisted of CD4+ T cells sorted from PBMCs, obtained on the day of the yellow fever booster vaccination. These receptors originate from a man younger than 40 who received the YFV17D yellow fever vaccine.

The sample holds many counts of this clonotype. The rearrangement uses TRBV5-1 and TRBJ2-3, with 12 bases that match TRBD2. Per germline, CDR1 SGHRS and CDR2 YFSETQ. V lost 4 bases to trimming and J lost 4 bases; unmatched junction nucleotides: 7. This CDR3 region has 16 residues. The chain's CDR3 is CASSASSGRASDTQYF. The CDR3 DNA sequence: TGCGCCAGCAGCGCGTCTAGCGGGAGGGCTTCAGATACGCAGTATTTT.

This clonotype was counted a few times. The chain links TRBV6-2 or TRBV6-3 to TRBJ2-7; TRBD1 matches 7 bases. Germline values: CDR1 MNHEY, CDR2 SVGEGT. The CDR3 is 18 residues long. V lost 2 bases to trimming and J lost 2 bases; unmatched junction nucleotides: 15. The CDR3 coding sequence is TGTGCCAGCAGTTACCGGTGGGGGACAGAGTCGTCAACCTACGAGCAGTACTTC. It is translated as CASSYRWGTESSTYEQYF.

In this sample, this clonotype turned up a few times. The V gene is TRBV5-1, the J gene TRBJ2-1; 13 bases line up with TRBD2. Germline CDR1 SGHRS, CDR2 YFSETQ. The CDR3 runs to 16 residues. The V gene end was trimmed by 0 bases and the J gene end by 7 bases; junction bases not matched to a gene: 4. Written as DNA, the CDR3 is TGCGCCAGCAGCTTGGAAGGACTAGCGGGAGTAAATGAGCAGTTCTTC. Translating gives CASSLEGLAGVNEQFF. Combining the CDR3 with reference TRBV5-1 and TRBJ2-1 gives the whole variable domain KAGVTQTPRYLIKTRGQQVTLSCSPISGHRSVSWYQQTPGQGLQFLFEYFSETQRNKGNFPGRFSGRQFSNSRSEMNVSTLELGDSALYLCASSLEGLAGVNEQFFGPGTRLTVL.

This clonotype showed up just a few times. The chain joins TRBV18 to TRBJ2-7; possible D gene TRBD1, 8 bases. The CDR3 consists of 14 residues. With 4 bases removed from V and 12 bases from J, the gap between germline ends came to 22 bases. Germline V lookup: CDR1 KGHSH, CDR2 LQKENI. The CDR3 nucleotides read TGTGCCAGCTCACTTGAAGCCGGACAGGGAGGGAGGTACTTC. Its protein product is CASSLEAGQGGRYF.

A few counts support this clonotype. The CDR3 is CASNAGYNEQFF. As DNA, the CDR3 is TGTGCCAGCAACGCGGGGTACAATGAGCAGTTCTTC. The gene calls are TRBV6-2 or TRBV6-3 and TRBJ2-1; perhaps TRBD2 as D (6 bases). This CDR3 spans 12 amino acids. Looked up from germline, CDR1 is MNHEY and CDR2 is SVGEGT. V dropped 7 bases and J dropped 4 bases, with 8 bases sitting between them.

This clonotype was seen repeatedly, ten times or more. This rearrangement joins TRBV10-3 to TRBJ2-2; 8 positions match TRBD1. This CDR3 comprises 14 residues. The germline V gene has CDR1 ENHRY and CDR2 SYGVKD. J was trimmed by 4 bases and V by 8 bases; bases with no gene match: 6. CDR3 loop: CAIAGQGITGELFF. The CDR3 DNA reads as TGTGCCATCGCAGGACAGGGCATCACCGGGGAGCTGTTTTTT.

This clonotype was seen ten or more times. The rearrangement uses TRBV15 and TRBJ2-1; D is perhaps TRBD1 or TRBD2 (5 bases each). This CDR3 has 19 residues. Germline-derived CDR1 and CDR2 are LNHNV and YYDKDF (reference sequence). The germline V and J ends were trimmed by 4 bases and 1 base, with 23 bases remaining between them. In DNA, the CDR3 is TGTGCCACCAGCAACCGACTCCTCCCACAGAGGGGATCCTACAATGAGCAGTTCTTC. It specifies CATSNRLLPQRGSYNEQFF.

This clonotype was detected only a few times. The chain is built from TRBV7-2 and TRBJ2-3; the D gene is possibly TRBD1 (6 bases). V gave up 5 bases and J gave up 4 bases, with 13 bases separating them. CDR3 length: 14 residues. The germline gives CDR1 SGHTA, CDR2 FQGNSA. CDR3 protein: CASSVVSGADTQYF. The CDR3 coding sequence is TGTGCCAGCAGCGTTGTCTCAGGGGCAGATACGCAGTATTTT.

The chain is built from TRBV7-2 and TRBJ2-7; no reliable D call. V was pared by 5 bases and J by 7 bases, with 18 bases between. Germline CDR1 and CDR2: SGHTA and FQGNSA. CDR3 size: 14 residues. Written as DNA, the CDR3 is TGTGCCAGCAGCGACGGACGGCTAGGATGGGAGCAGTACTTC. It yields the protein CASSDGRLGWEQYF.

This clonotype occurred once. The chain employs TRBV20-1 and TRBJ2-1, with TRBD2 matching 8 bases. Unmatched junction bases numbered 12, after V lost 5 bases and J lost 3 bases. This CDR3 spans 16 amino acids. CDR1 and CDR2 (germline): DFQATT, SNEGSKA (reference sequence). The CDR3 DNA is TGCAGTGCTCCCCGGGGAGCGGGAGAGGACTACAATGAGCAGTTCTTC. As protein: CSAPRGAGEDYNEQFF.

This clonotype was found many times. This chain joins TRBV20-1 and TRBJ2-1; TRBD1 matches at 8 bases. Germline lookup yields CDR1 DFQATT and CDR2 SNEGSKA (reference sequence). V was pared by 6 bases and J by 7 bases, with 11 bases of the junction left unmatched. The CDR3 runs to 14 residues. CDR3 sequence (DNA): TGCAGTGCCACGCGACAGGGGATAAGGAATGAGCAGTTCTTC. Protein product: CSATRQGIRNEQFF.

This clonotype was seen repeatedly, ten times or more. The V call is TRBV12-3 or TRBV12-4, the J call TRBJ1-3; D not resolved. V shed 3 bases and J shed 2 bases, with 14 bases lying between them. This CDR3 is built from 16 residues. In nucleotides, the CDR3 is TGTGCCAGCAGTTTTTCCGGGGTTCGGGCTGGAAACACCATATATTTT. It codes for CASSFSGVRAGNTIYF.

This chain connects TRBV2 to TRBJ1-5; 8 bases fit TRBD1. Per the germline V gene, CDR1 is SNHLY and CDR2 is FYNNEI. The CDR3 totals 16 residues. Trimming removed 3 bases from V and 3 bases from J; junction bases left unmatched: 7. CDR3 coding DNA: TGTGCCAGCAGTGACAGGGGGCGCACCCCCAATCAGCCCCAGCATTTT. Protein: CASSDRGRTPNQPQHF.

There are a few counts of this clonotype. The genes are TRBV5-1 and TRBJ2-5, with a possible D match to TRBD2 (6 bases). Germline CDR1 is SGHRS and CDR2 is YFSETQ. V dropped 0 bases and J dropped 4 bases, with 13 bases sitting between them. This CDR3 region has 15 residues. The CDR3 region is CASSLGGNYGETQYF. CDR3 DNA: TGCGCCAGCAGCTTGGGCGGGAACTACGGAGAGACCCAGTACTTC.

This clonotype was counted many times. The chain couples TRBV18 to TRBJ1-2, with 9 bases fitting TRBD1. This CDR3 region has 13 residues. The V gene end was trimmed by 3 bases and the J gene end by 8 bases; junction bases not matched to a gene: 4. The germline CDR1 and CDR2 sequences are KGHSH and LQKENI. In nucleotides, the CDR3 is TGTGCCAGCTCACCCGGGACAGGGATCGGCTACACCTTC. The encoded protein is CASSPGTGIGYTF.

The V and J genes are TRBV7-2 and TRBJ1-6; no reliable D call. Trimming cost V 4 bases and J 2 bases, with 0 bases left between them. The CDR3 covers 12 residues. The germline CDR1 and CDR2 sequences are SGHTA and FQGNSA. CDR3 nucleotides: TGTGCCAGCAGCTCCTATAATTCACCCCTCCACTTT. Translation gives CASSSYNSPLHF.

The chain recombines TRBV7-6 with TRBJ2-5; D uncertain. This CDR3 has 13 residues. V lost 6 bases, J lost 0 bases, and 8 bases lay in between. Germline CDR1 reads SGHVS; CDR2 reads FNYEAQ. The CDR3, as DNA: TGTGCCAGCAGTAGCCGGGACCAAGAGACCCAGTACTTC. This encodes CASSSRDQETQYF.

This clonotype occurred many times. V usage is TRBV27 and J usage is TRBJ1-5, with no clear D. Trimming shortened V by 0 bases and J by 7 bases, and 7 bases separated the two germline ends. Germline CDR1 is MNHEY and CDR2 is SMNVEV (reference sequence). The CDR3 consists of 13 residues. The CDR3 DNA sequence: TGTGCCAGCAGTTTATCACCGGGGCAGCCCCAGCATTTT. Translation: CASSLSPGQPQHF.